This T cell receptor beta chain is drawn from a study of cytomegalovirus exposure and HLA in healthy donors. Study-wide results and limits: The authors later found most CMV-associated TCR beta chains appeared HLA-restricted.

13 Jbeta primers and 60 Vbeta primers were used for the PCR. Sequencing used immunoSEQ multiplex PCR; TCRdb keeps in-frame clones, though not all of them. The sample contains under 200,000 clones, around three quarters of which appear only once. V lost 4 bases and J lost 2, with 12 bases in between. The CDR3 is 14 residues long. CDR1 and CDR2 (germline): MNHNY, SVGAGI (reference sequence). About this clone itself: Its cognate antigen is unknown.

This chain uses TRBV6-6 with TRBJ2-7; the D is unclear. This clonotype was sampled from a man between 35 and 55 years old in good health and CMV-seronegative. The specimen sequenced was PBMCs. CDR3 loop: CASSLRVPPYEQYF. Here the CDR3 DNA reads TGTGCCAGCAGTTTACGAGTCCCTCCCTACGAGCAGTACTTC.